These 30 T cell receptor beta chains were all obtained from the same sample, sequenced in a study of T cell responses to AZD1222 COVID-19 vaccine. Clones were sequenced by immunoSEQ multiplex PCR, and TCRdb holds only the in-frame ones, with some missing. The table includes under 150,000 clones, over 80% detected once. Sequenced material: peripheral blood, taken on day 0 of AZD1222 vaccination. The receptors were gathered from an adult in good health.

The chain has TRBV7-3 and TRBJ1-1; tentatively, D is TRBD1 (5 bases). Trimming took off 2 bases at V and 4 bases at J, with 14 bases between the two ends. Per the germline V gene, CDR1 is SGHTA and CDR2 is FQGTGA. CDR3 length: 15 residues. CDR3 sequence reads: CASSLSGGAGTEAFF. CDR3 nucleotides: TGTGCCAGCAGCTTATCCGGGGGTGCGGGCACTGAAGCTTTCTTT.

The chain employs TRBV6-4 and TRBJ2-3, with D possibly TRBD2 on 6 matching bases. CDR1 is MRHNA and CDR2 is SNTAGT in the germline V gene. V was pared by 3 bases and J by 0 bases, with 10 bases between. The CDR3 has 15 amino acids. The CDR3 DNA follows: TGTGCCAGCAGTGAATGGGGACTTAGCACAGATACGCAGTATTTT. Its protein is CASSEWGLSTDTQYF.

The CDR3 DNA reads as TGCGCCAGCAGCAGGGGGGACAACAATGAGCAGTTCTTC. Amino acid sequence: CASSRGDNNEQFF. The rearrangement joins TRBV5-1 to TRBJ2-1; D assignment may be TRBD1 or TRBD2 (6 bases each). V gave up 4 bases and J gave up 5 bases, with 10 bases separating them. The CDR3 loop spans 13 amino acids. Germline values: CDR1 SGHRS, CDR2 YFSETQ. Full variable domain (missing parts from reference TRBV5-1 and TRBJ2-1): KAGVTQTPRYLIKTRGQQVTLSCSPISGHRSVSWYQQTPGQGLQFLFEYFSETQRNKGNFPGRFSGRQFSNSRSEMNVSTLELGDSALYLCASSRGDNNEQFFGPGTRLTVL.

This chain connects TRBV4-1 to TRBJ2-7; 9 bases agree with TRBD2. From germline, CDR1 is MGHRA and CDR2 YSYEKL. There are 15 residues in the CDR3. J was trimmed by 4 bases and V by 6 bases; bases with no gene match: 10. DNA for the CDR3: TGCGCCAGCAGTCGATTAGCGGGAGAGGGGTACGAGCAGTACTTC. This encodes CASSRLAGEGYEQYF.

V is TRBV29-1 and J is TRBJ1-2, with TRBD1 identical over 7 bases. This CDR3 spans 12 amino acids. Trimming removed 6 bases from V and 6 bases from J; junction bases left unmatched: 7. The germline V gene encodes CDR1 SQVTM and CDR2 ANQGSEA. In DNA, the CDR3 is TGCAGCGTCCCCACAGGGGTGCATGGCTACACCTTC. The encoded protein is CSVPTGVHGYTF. Looking up the rest from reference TRBV29-1 and TRBJ1-2 gives the full variable domain: SAVISQKPSRDICQRGTSLTIQCQVDSQVTMMFWYRQQPGQSLTLIATANQGSEATYESGFVIDKFPISRPNLTFSTLTVSNMSPEDSSIYLCSVPTGVHGYTFGSGTRLTVV.

Only one count was recorded for this clone. The rearrangement uses TRBV2 and TRBJ2-3, with D uncertain. This CDR3 is built from 12 residues. The germline V and J ends were trimmed by 4 bases and 5 bases, with 7 bases remaining between them. Per germline, CDR1 SNHLY and CDR2 FYNNEI. CDR3 sequence: CASSAQQDTQYF. DNA for the CDR3: TGTGCCAGCAGTGCACAGCAAGATACGCAGTATTTT.

This chain connects TRBV5-6 to TRBJ2-2; TRBD2 matches at 15 bases. V lost 7 bases to trimming and J lost 5 bases; unmatched junction nucleotides: 3. Germline V gene sequence: CDR1 SGHDT, CDR2 YYEEEE. This CDR3 spans 15 amino acids. The CDR3 spells CASGTSGRITGELFF. In DNA, the CDR3 is TGTGCCAGCGGGACTAGCGGGAGGATTACCGGGGAGCTGTTTTTT.

The chain combines TRBV6-8 with TRBJ1-1; 7 positions match TRBD1. The CDR3 covers 15 residues. Germline V lookup: CDR1 MNHGY, CDR2 SAAAGT. The V gene end was trimmed by 6 bases and the J gene end by 1 base; junction bases not matched to a gene: 8. In DNA, the CDR3 is TGTGCCAGCAGAGCAATCAGGGGGACGAACACTGAAGCTTTCTTT. Amino acid sequence: CASRAIRGTNTEAFF.

The chain carries TRBV28 and TRBJ2-7; TRBD2 agrees at 10 bases. Germline V gene lookup returns CDR1 MDHEN and CDR2 SYDVKM. V was clipped by 4 bases and J by 0 bases; unmatched bases: 9. The CDR3 spans 17 residues. The CDR3 protein is CASSSSRASGSSYEQYF. CDR3 sequence (DNA): TGTGCCAGCAGTTCCTCTCGGGCTAGCGGGAGCTCCTACGAGCAGTACTTC.

This clone was counted a single time. The chain links TRBV28 to TRBJ1-3; D is uncertain. The CDR3 consists of 16 residues. V gave up 5 bases and J gave up 1 base, with 15 bases separating them. Germline CDR1 MDHEN, CDR2 SYDVKM. Here the CDR3 DNA reads TGTGCCAGCAGTCCGCCTGGACCGAGGTCTGGAAACACCATATATTTT. It specifies CASSPPGPRSGNTIYF.

V gene TRBV5-1 combines with J gene TRBJ1-2; 11 nucleotides match TRBD1. Germline V lookup: CDR1 SGHRS, CDR2 YFSETQ. The CDR3 contains 15 residues. Losses at the gene ends were 4 bases for V and 3 bases for J; bases not matched to a gene: 5. CDR3 DNA: TGCGCCAGCAGCCTCGGGACAGGGGGGCACTATGGCTACACCTTC. Amino acid sequence: CASSLGTGGHYGYTF.

V and J are TRBV5-5 and TRBJ1-6; D may be TRBD1 (5 bases). Germline V gives CDR1 SGHKS, CDR2 YYEKEE (reference sequence). V was trimmed by 0 bases and J by 8 bases, leaving 12 bases between them. The CDR3 has 15 amino acids. The CDR3, as DNA: TGTGCCAGCAGCTTGGTTCGGGGCTTTGATTCACCCCTCCACTTT. Translated: CASSLVRGFDSPLHF.

The chain employs TRBV9 and TRBJ2-5; 10 nucleotides match TRBD1. Germline trimming cut 4 bases from V and 1 base from J; bases unmatched to any gene: 4. CDR3 length equals 15 residues. Germline V gene lookup returns CDR1 SGDLS and CDR2 YYNGEE. The CDR3 protein is CASSLDRGAQETQYF. CDR3 nucleotide sequence: TGTGCCAGCAGCCTGGACAGGGGGGCCCAAGAGACCCAGTACTTC.

This chain links TRBV11-2 with TRBJ2-7; D call uncertain. CDR1 and CDR2 (germline): SGHAT, FQNNGV. This CDR3 contains 14 residues. Trimming left V 3 bases short and J 4 bases short, with 13 bases between. CDR3 amino acids: CASSFPGFGYEQYF. CDR3 DNA sequence: TGTGCCAGCAGCTTCCCCGGGTTCGGGTACGAGCAGTACTTC.

V usage is TRBV12-3 or TRBV12-4 and J usage is TRBJ2-5; D is undetermined. This CDR3 is 10 amino acids long. The ends were cut back, 8 bases at V and 6 bases at J, with 7 bases in the middle. The chain's CDR3 is CASGKKTQYF. CDR3 nucleotides: TGTGCCAGCGGGAAAAAGACCCAGTACTTC.

The rearrangement links TRBV4-2 to TRBJ2-7; 10 nucleotides align to TRBD2. Germline-derived CDR1 and CDR2 are LGHNA and YNFKEQ. V shed 0 bases and J 3 bases; nucleotides not matched to a gene: 14. The length of the CDR3 is 19 residues. CDR3 coding DNA: TGTGCCAGCAGCCAAGAACTTGCCAGCGCTCTAGCGGGAGTCTACGAGCAGTACTTC. Its translation: CASSQELASALAGVYEQYF.

The chain couples TRBV6-5 to TRBJ2-3; D call uncertain. V lost 6 bases, J lost 2 bases, and 12 bases lay in between. This CDR3 region has 14 residues. In germline, CDR1 is MNHEY, CDR2 SVGAGI. CDR3 amino acids: CASRVTVITDTQYF. CDR3 bases: TGTGCCAGCAGGGTGACGGTCATCACAGATACGCAGTATTTT.

The chain uses TRBV2 and TRBJ1-2; TRBD1 matches at 9 bases. The CDR3 totals 14 residues. CDR1 is SNHLY and CDR2 is FYNNEI in the germline V gene. The J segment lost 7 bases and the V segment lost 4 bases, leaving 7 bases of the junction unmatched. The DNA of the CDR3 is TGTGCCAGCAGTGGAACGGGACAGGGTAGTGGCTACACCTTC. Amino acid sequence: CASSGTGQGSGYTF.

The rearrangement uses TRBV7-6 and TRBJ1-3, with TRBD1 matching 7 bases. Trimming took 3 bases from V and 4 from J; bases not matched to a gene: 12. This CDR3 has 17 amino acids. CDR1 and CDR2 (germline): SGHVS, FNYEAQ. The DNA of the CDR3 is TGTGCCAGCAGCTTTTCCCCGACAGGGACGCTGGGAAACACCATATATTTT. It codes for CASSFSPTGTLGNTIYF. The entire variable domain, with the rest obtained from reference TRBV7-6 and TRBJ1-3, is as follows: GAGVSQSPRYKVTKRGQDVALRCDPISGHVSLYWYRQALGQGPEFLTYFNYEAQQDKSGLPNDRFSAERPEGSISTLTIQRTEQRDSAMYRCASSFSPTGTLGNTIYFGEGSWLTVV.

The J gene is TRBJ2-3, the V gene TRBV28; 10 nucleotides agree with TRBD2. The CDR3 runs to 16 residues. Germline loops: CDR1 MDHEN, CDR2 SYDVKM. V was clipped by 5 bases and J by 0 bases; unmatched bases: 5. This chain's CDR3 is CASSPGLAASTDTQYF. CDR3 bases: TGTGCCAGCAGTCCTGGACTAGCGGCTAGCACAGATACGCAGTATTTT.

The chain recombines TRBV30 with TRBJ1-2; D ambiguous. The germline gives CDR1 GTSNPN, CDR2 SVGIG (reference sequence). Trimming removed 3 bases at V and 0 bases at J, with 5 bases between. The CDR3 length is 12 residues. CDR3 protein: CAWRLSNYGYTF. The CDR3 nucleotides read TGTGCCTGGAGACTATCTAACTATGGCTACACCTTC.

The CDR3 DNA reads TGTGCCAGCAGCTCTACGGTTTTGGGTTCACCCCTCCACTTT. It specifies CASSSTVLGSPLHF. V is TRBV11-2 and J is TRBJ1-6; D gene uncertain. This CDR3 comprises 14 residues. The germline V and J ends were trimmed by 4 bases and 9 bases, with 13 bases remaining between them. Germline-derived CDR1 and CDR2 are SGHAT and FQNNGV.

The chain joins TRBV4-1 to TRBJ2-7; 8 bases fit TRBD1. Looked up from germline, CDR1 is MGHRA and CDR2 is YSYEKL. CDR3 length: 15 residues. V lost 1 base, J lost 6 bases, and 8 bases stayed unmatched. CDR3 region: CASSQVQGAVGEQYF. The CDR3 coding sequence is TGCGCCAGCAGCCAAGTCCAGGGGGCGGTCGGCGAGCAGTACTTC.

The V call is TRBV2, the J call TRBJ1-5, with 7 bases aligning to TRBD1. The CDR3 extends over 15 amino acids. Germline V lookup: CDR1 SNHLY, CDR2 FYNNEI. The J segment lost 1 base and the V segment lost 6 bases, leaving 6 bases of the junction unmatched. CDR3 region: CASRQGTLSNQPQHF. Here the CDR3 DNA reads TGTGCCAGCAGACAGGGGACCTTAAGCAATCAGCCCCAGCATTTT.

The chain uses TRBV27 and TRBJ2-1, with 13 bases aligning to TRBD2. CDR1 MNHEY and CDR2 SMNVEV come from the germline V gene (reference sequence). This CDR3 region has 15 residues. The trim removed 5 bases at V and 7 bases at J, leaving 5 bases unmatched. The CDR3 DNA follows: TGTGCCAGCAGTGCGGGACTAGCGGGACTAAATGAGCAGTTCTTC. Translated: CASSAGLAGLNEQFF.

This chain links TRBV10-3 with TRBJ2-2; no clear D gene. Germline V gene sequence: CDR1 ENHRY, CDR2 SYGVKD. The ends were cut back, 7 bases at V and 5 bases at J, with 8 bases in the middle. There are 12 residues in the CDR3. CDR3 DNA: TGTGCCATCATGAGTCGAACCGGGGAGCTGTTTTTT. Residues: CAIMSRTGELFF.

This clone was found a few times. The chain couples TRBV7-9 to TRBJ2-7; the D is unclear. The V gene lost 4 bases and the J gene lost 7 bases, with 11 bases spanning the gap. The CDR3 runs to 12 residues. Looked up from germline, CDR1 is SEHNR and CDR2 is FQNEAQ (reference sequence). In nucleotides, the CDR3 is TGTGCCAGCAGCTCGGCTTTCTGGGAGCAGTACTTC. Amino acid sequence: CASSSAFWEQYF.

The chain is built from TRBV6-5 and TRBJ1-1; 11 nucleotides match TRBD1. Per the germline V gene, CDR1 is MNHEY and CDR2 is SVGAGI. The V segment lost 7 bases and the J segment 4 bases; nucleotides outside the gene matches: 8. The CDR3 covers 15 residues. CDR3 DNA: TGTGCCAGCACCTCCTGGACAGGGGGCCCCACTGAAGCTTTCTTT. As protein: CASTSWTGGPTEAFF.

This clone turned up a few times. The chain couples TRBV6-6 to TRBJ1-5; D remains unclear. V lost 0 bases, J lost 6 bases, and 9 bases lay in between. The germline V gene encodes CDR1 MNHNY and CDR2 SVGAGI (reference sequence). This CDR3 spans 14 amino acids. CDR3 DNA: TGTGCCAGCAGTTACTCGAAGGTTAGTCAGCCCCAGCATTTT. It yields the protein CASSYSKVSQPQHF.

This rearrangement joins TRBV23-1 to TRBJ2-7, with TRBD2 matching 11 bases. TRBV23-1 has ORF status, its function being uncertain. The CDR3 contains 13 residues. J was trimmed by 2 bases and V by 9 bases; bases with no gene match: 3. The chain's CDR3 is CARETSGTYEQYF. The CDR3, as DNA: TGCGCCAGAGAGACTAGCGGGACCTACGAGCAGTACTTC.